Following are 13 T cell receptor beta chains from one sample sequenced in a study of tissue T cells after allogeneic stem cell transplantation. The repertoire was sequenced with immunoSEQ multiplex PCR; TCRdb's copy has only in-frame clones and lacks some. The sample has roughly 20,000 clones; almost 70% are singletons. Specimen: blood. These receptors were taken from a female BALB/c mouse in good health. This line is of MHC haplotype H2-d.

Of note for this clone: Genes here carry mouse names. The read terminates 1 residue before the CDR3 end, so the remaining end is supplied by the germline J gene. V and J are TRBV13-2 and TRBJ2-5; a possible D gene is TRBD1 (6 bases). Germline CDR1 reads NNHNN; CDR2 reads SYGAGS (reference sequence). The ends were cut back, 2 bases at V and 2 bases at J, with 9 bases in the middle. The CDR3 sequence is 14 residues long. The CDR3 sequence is CASGEGTIQDTQYF. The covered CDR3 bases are TGTGCCAGCGGTGAGGGGACAATCCAAGACACCCAGTAC.

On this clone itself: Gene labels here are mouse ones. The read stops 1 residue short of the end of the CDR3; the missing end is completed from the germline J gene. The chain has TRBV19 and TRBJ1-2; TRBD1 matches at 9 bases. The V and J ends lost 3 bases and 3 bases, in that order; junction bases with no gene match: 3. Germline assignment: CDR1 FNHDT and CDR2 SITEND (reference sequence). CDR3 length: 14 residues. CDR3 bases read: TGTGCCAGCAGTACGGGACAGGGTGACTCCGACTACACC. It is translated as CASSTGQGDSDYT. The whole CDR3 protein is CASSTGQGDSDYTF.

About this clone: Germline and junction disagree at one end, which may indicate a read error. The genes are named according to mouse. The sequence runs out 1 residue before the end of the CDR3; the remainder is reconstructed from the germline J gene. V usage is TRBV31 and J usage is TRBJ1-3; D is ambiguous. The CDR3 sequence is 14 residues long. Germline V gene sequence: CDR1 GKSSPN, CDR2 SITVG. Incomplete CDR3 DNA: TGTGCCCGGAGTCTAATGGGGTCTGGAAATACGCTCTAT. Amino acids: CARSLMGSGNTLY. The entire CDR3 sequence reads CARSLMGSGNTLYF.

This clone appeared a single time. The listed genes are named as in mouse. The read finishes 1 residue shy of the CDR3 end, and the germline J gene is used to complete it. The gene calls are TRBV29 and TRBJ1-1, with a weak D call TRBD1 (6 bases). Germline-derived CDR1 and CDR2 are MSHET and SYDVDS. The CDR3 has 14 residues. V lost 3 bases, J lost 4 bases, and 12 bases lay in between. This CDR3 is CASSFSGAGTEVFF. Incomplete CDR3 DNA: TGTGCTAGCAGTTTTTCAGGGGCGGGCACAGAAGTCTTC. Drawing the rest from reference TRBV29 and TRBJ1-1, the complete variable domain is DMKVTQMPRYLIKRMGENVLLECGQDMSHETMYWYRQDPGLGLQLIYISYDVDSNSEGDIPKGYRVSRKKREHFSLILDSAKTNQTSVYFCASSFSGAGTEVFFGKGTRLTVV.

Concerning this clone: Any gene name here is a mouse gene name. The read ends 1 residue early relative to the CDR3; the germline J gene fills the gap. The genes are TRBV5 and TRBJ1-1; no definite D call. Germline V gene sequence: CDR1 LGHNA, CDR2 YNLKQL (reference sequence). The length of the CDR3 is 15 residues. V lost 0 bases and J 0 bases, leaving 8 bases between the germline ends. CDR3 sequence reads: CASSQDRLANTEVFF. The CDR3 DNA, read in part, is TGTGCCAGCAGCCAAGATCGGCTAGCAAACACAGAAGTCTTC.

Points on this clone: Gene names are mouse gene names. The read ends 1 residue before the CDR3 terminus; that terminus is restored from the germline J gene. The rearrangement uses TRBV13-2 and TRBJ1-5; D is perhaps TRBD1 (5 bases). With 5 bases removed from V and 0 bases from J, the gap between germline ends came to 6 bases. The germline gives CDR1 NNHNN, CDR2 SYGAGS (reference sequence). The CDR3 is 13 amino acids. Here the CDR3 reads CASGDINNQAPLF. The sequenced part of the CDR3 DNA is TGTGCCAGCGGGGACATTAACAACCAGGCTCCGCTT.

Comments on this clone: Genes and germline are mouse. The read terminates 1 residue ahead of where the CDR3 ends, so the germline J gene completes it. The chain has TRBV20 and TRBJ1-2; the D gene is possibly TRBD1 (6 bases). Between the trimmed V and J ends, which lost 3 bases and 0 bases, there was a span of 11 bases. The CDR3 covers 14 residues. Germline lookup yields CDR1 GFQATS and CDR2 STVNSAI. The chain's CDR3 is CGARTGRANSDYTF. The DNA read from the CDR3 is TGTGGTGCTAGAACAGGGAGGGCAAACTCCGACTACACC.

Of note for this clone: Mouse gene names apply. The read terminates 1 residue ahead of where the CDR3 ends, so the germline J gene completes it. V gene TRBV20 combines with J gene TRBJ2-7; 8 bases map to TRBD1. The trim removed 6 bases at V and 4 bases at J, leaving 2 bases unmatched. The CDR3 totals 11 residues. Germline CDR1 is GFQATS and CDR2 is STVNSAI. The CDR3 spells CGADRAYEQYF. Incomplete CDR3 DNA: TGTGGTGCGGACAGGGCGTATGAACAGTAC.

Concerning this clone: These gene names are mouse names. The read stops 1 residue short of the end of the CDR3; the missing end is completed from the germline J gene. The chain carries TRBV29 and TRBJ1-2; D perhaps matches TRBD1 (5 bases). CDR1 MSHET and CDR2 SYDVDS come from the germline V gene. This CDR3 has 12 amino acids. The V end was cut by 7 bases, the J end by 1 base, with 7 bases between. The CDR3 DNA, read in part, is TGTGCTAGCAAGAGGGGAAACTCCGACTACACC. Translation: CASKRGNSDYT. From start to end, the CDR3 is CASKRGNSDYTF.

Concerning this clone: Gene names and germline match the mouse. CDR3 DNA, as far as it was read: TGTGGTGCTAGGGCGACAGGGAAGCACACCGGGCAGCTCTAC. Residues: CGARATGKHTGQLY. In full, the CDR3 reads CGARATGKHTGQLYF. This rearrangement joins TRBV20 to TRBJ2-2, with 7 bases fitting TRBD1. Sequencing ends 1 residue short of the CDR3 end; the germline J gene provides the rest. After removal of 1 base from V and 3 bases from J, the junction contained 5 bases not matched to a gene. The CDR3 has 15 amino acids. CDR1 GFQATS and CDR2 STVNSAI come from the germline V gene.

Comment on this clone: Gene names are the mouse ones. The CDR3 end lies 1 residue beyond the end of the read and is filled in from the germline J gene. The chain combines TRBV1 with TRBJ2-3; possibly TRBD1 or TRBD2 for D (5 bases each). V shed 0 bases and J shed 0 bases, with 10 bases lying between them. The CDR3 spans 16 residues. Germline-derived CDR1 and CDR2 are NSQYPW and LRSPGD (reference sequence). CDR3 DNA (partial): TGCACCTGCAGTGCAGATCTTGGGGCTAGTGCAGAAACGCTGTAT. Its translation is CTCSADLGASAETLY. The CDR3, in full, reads CTCSADLGASAETLYF.

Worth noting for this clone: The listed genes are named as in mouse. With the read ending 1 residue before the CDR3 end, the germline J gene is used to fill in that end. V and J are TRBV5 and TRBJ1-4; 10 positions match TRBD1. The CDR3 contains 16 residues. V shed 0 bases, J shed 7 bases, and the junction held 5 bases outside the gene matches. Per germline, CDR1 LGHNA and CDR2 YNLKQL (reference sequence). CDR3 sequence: CASSQDWDRGGERLFF. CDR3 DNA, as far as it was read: TGTGCCAGCAGCCAAGATTGGGACAGGGGTGGCGAAAGATTATTT.

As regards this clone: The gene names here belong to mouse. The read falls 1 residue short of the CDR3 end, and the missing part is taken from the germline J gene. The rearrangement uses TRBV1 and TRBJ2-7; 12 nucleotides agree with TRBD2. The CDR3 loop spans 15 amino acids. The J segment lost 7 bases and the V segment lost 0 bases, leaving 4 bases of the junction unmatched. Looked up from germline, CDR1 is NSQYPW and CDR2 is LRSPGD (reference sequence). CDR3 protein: CTCSADRDWGVEQYF. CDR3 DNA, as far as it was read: TGCACCTGCAGTGCAGATCGGGACTGGGGGGTCGAACAGTAC. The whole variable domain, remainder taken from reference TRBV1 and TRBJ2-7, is VTLLEQNPRWRLVPRGQAVNLRCILKNSQYPWMSWYQQDLQKQLQWLFTLRSPGDKEVKSLPGADYLATRVTDTELRLQVANMSQGRTLYCTCSADRDWGVEQYFGPGTRLTVL.